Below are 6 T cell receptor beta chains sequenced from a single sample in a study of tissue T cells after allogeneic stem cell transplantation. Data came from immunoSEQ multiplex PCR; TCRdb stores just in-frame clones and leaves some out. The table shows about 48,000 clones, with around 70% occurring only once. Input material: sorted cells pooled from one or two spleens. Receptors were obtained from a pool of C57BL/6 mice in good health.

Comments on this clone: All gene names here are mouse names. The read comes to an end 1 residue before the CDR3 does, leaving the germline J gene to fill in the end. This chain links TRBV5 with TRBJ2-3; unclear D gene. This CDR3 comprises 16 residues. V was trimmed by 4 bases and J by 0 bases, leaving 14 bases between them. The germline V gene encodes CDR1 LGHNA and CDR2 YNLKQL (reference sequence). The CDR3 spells CASSPRQKISAETLYF. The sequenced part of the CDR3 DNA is TGTGCCAGCAGCCCCCGACAAAAAATTAGTGCAGAAACGCTGTAT.

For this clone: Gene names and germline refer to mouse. The covered CDR3 bases are TGTGCCAGCAGTGACGGCAGGGTTTCTGGAAATACGCTCTAT. This sequence encodes CASSDGRVSGNTLY. The CDR3 in its entirety is CASSDGRVSGNTLYF. The rearrangement links TRBV13-3 to TRBJ1-3, with D possibly matching TRBD1 (5 bases). Read coverage stops 1 residue before the CDR3 terminus; the germline J gene supplies the remainder. Trimming left V 2 bases short and J 0 bases short, with 9 bases between. CDR3 size: 15 residues. Germline V gives CDR1 NNHDY, CDR2 SYVADS.

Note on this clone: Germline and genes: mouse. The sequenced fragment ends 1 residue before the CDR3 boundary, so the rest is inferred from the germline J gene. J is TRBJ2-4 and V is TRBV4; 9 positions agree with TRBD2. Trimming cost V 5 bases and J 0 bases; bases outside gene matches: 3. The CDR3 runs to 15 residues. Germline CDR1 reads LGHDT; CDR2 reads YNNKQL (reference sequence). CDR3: CASSPGLGSQNTLYF. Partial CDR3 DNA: TGTGCCAGCAGCCCGGGACTGGGTAGTCAAAACACCTTGTAC.

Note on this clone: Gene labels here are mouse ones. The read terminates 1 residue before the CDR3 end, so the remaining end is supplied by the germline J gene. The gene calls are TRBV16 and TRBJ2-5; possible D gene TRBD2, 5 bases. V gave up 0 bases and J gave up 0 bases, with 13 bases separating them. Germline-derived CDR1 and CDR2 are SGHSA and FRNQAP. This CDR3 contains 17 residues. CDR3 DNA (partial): TGTGCAAGCAGCTTAGATATGGGCTGGGATAACCAAGACACCCAGTAC. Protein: CASSLDMGWDNQDTQY. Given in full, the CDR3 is CASSLDMGWDNQDTQYF.

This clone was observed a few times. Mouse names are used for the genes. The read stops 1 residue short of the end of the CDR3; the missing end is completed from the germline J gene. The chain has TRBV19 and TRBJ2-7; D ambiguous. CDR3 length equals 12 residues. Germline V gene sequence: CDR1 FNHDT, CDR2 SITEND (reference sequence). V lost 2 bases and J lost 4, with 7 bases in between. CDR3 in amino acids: CASSITEYEQYF. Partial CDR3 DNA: TGTGCCAGCAGTATTACCGAATATGAACAGTAC.

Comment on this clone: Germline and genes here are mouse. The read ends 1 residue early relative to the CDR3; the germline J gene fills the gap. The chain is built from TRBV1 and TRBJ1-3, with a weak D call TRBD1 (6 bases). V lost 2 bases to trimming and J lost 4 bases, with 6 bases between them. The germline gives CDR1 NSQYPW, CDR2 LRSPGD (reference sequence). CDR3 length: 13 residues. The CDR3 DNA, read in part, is TGCACCTGCAGTGCACAGGGGGGAAATACGCTCTAT. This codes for CTCSAQGGNTLY. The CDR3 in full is CTCSAQGGNTLYF.